This TCR beta chain was identified in a study of radiotherapy plus CTLA-4 blockade in lung cancer. Study findings and constraints: Following radiotherapy plus ipilimumab, tumor-derived TCR clones expanded in the blood.

CDR1 and CDR2 from the germline V gene are MNHEY and SVGAGI. The CDR3 loop spans 15 amino acids. J was trimmed by 4 bases and V by 6 bases; bases with no gene match: 8. About this clone: What it binds is not known.

Assay used: immunoSEQ multiplex PCR; TCRdb lists only in-frame clones, some missing. The data hold 40,000 to 60,000 clones, with more than 75% observed a single time. The chain combines TRBV6-5 with TRBJ2-7; 11 bases match TRBD1. The sequencing here drew on peripheral blood, taken from a patient treated with radiotherapy plus ipilimumab. This receptor was taken from a human donor with non-small cell lung cancer who had stable disease on radiotherapy plus ipilimumab. The CDR3 DNA follows: TGTGCCAGCAGATATGCGGGGACAGGGGGGTACGAGCAGTACTTC. It is translated as CASRYAGTGGYEQYF.